The 27 T cell receptor beta chains listed next were all sequenced from one sample in a study of shared clonotypes between healthy human individuals. Profiled with immunoSEQ multiplex PCR; TCRdb holds only in-frame clones, not every one. Of 950,000 to 1,100,000 clones in the sample, approximately 80% were seen once. The sample comprised memory CD4+ T cells from PBMCs. Subset: CD45RA-negative fraction. All receptors derive from a man between 18 and 29 years old in good health. Some clones in this sample may be carry-over from other donors' samples.

The chain employs TRBV5-6 and TRBJ2-5; 9 bases map to TRBD2. The V and J ends lost 4 bases and 5 bases, in that order; junction bases with no gene match: 12. The CDR3 is 16 residues long. Per the germline V gene, CDR1 is SGHDT and CDR2 is YYEEEE. The CDR3 DNA follows: TGTGCCAGCAGCCCACGGAGCGGGAGGATTAGGGAGACCCAGTACTTC. Residues: CASSPRSGRIRETQYF.

J is TRBJ2-7 and V is TRBV6-1; 7 nucleotides line up with TRBD1. The CDR3 length is 12 residues. Per the germline V gene, CDR1 is MNHNS and CDR2 is SASEGT. J gave up 4 bases and V 6 bases, and 3 bases lay outside the gene matches. CDR3 protein: CASRGQTYEQYF. CDR3 DNA: TGTGCCAGCAGGGGACAGACTTACGAGCAGTACTTC.

V gene TRBV4-3 combines with J gene TRBJ2-7, with D maybe TRBD2 (7 bases). Germline loops: CDR1 LGHNA, CDR2 YSLEER. The CDR3 length is 16 residues. V dropped 0 bases and J dropped 6 bases, with 18 bases sitting between them. The CDR3 bases are TGCGCCAGCAGCCAAGAGTACCGGACTAGGGGGAGCGAGCAGTACTTC. This sequence encodes CASSQEYRTRGSEQYF.

About this clone: Sequence at one end of the junction differs from germline and may be a read error. V and J are TRBV5-6 and TRBJ1-2, with 7 positions matching TRBD1. CDR1 and CDR2 from the germline V gene are SGHDT and YYEEEE. This CDR3 has 12 amino acids. CDR3 DNA sequence: TGTGCCAGCAGCTTGCTAGGCGGACAGGAAGCCTTC. The encoded protein is CASSLLGGQEAF. Full variable domain (missing parts from reference TRBV5-6 and TRBJ1-2): DAGVTQSPTHLIKTRGQQVTLRCSPKSGHDTVSWYQQALGQGPQFIFQYYEEEERQRGNFPDRFSGHQFPNYSSELNVNALLLGDSALYLCASSLLGGQEAFGSGTRLTVV.

The chain combines TRBV11-2 with TRBJ2-3, with 10 bases matching TRBD2. The CDR3 contains 18 residues. V gave up 1 base and J gave up 1 base; unmatched junction bases: 8. CDR1 SGHAT and CDR2 FQNNGV come from the germline V gene. This CDR3 reads CASSLGLASGSGTDTQYF. The CDR3 DNA follows: TGTGCCAGCAGCTTAGGCTTGGCTAGCGGGAGTGGCACAGATACGCAGTATTTT.

This clone occurred a few times. The chain recombines TRBV6-4 with TRBJ2-1; perhaps D is TRBD1 or TRBD2 (5 bases each). Per germline, CDR1 MRHNA and CDR2 SNTAGT. Trimming removed 8 bases from V and 9 bases from J, with 20 bases in between. The CDR3 runs 14 residues. The CDR3 DNA sequence: TGTGCCAGCTCTCGGGATAAGGGGTGGAGTGAGCAGTTCTTC. Translating it yields CASSRDKGWSEQFF.

The CDR3 protein is CAWSVPSGRATDTQYF. For the CDR3, the DNA is TGTGCCTGGAGTGTCCCTAGCGGGAGGGCTACAGATACGCAGTATTTT. The rearrangement links TRBV30 to TRBJ2-3, with 12 bases matching TRBD2. The CDR3 is 16 residues long. V trimming: 0 bases; J trimming: 3 bases; junction bases outside the gene matches: 4. Looked up from germline, CDR1 is GTSNPN and CDR2 is SVGIG (reference sequence).

The genes are TRBV9 and TRBJ1-2, with TRBD1 matching 9 bases. The germline V gene has CDR1 SGDLS and CDR2 YYNGEE. Germline trimming cut 6 bases from V and 4 bases from J; bases unmatched to any gene: 13. The CDR3 is made up of 16 amino acids. CDR3 amino acids: CASTDRTGDLSYGYTF. In DNA form, the CDR3 reads TGTGCCAGCACGGACAGGACAGGGGATTTAAGCTATGGCTACACCTTC.

This sequence joins TRBV4-2 and TRBJ2-5; TRBD2 might be the D (6 bases). Between the trimmed V and J ends, which lost 1 base and 0 bases, there was a span of 9 bases. The CDR3 sequence is 15 residues long. In germline, CDR1 is LGHNA, CDR2 YNFKEQ. For the CDR3, the DNA is TGTGCCAGCAGCCAAGGCGGGATGTACCAAGAGACCCAGTACTTC. The encoded protein is CASSQGGMYQETQYF.

The V call is TRBV5-1, the J call TRBJ2-7; TRBD2 aligns across 8 bases. J gave up 5 bases and V 0 bases, and 7 bases lay outside the gene matches. CDR1 and CDR2 from the germline V gene are SGHRS and YFSETQ. The CDR3 extends over 15 amino acids. In nucleotides, the CDR3 is TGCGCCAGCAGCTTGGGTGGTAGCGGGACCGACGAGCAGTACTTC. It codes for CASSLGGSGTDEQYF.

This chain uses TRBV28 with TRBJ1-2; D not resolved. The CDR3 contains 11 residues. The V end lost 8 bases, the J end lost 13 bases, and 17 bases lay between the germline ends. Germline V gives CDR1 MDHEN, CDR2 SYDVKM. The DNA for the CDR3 is TGTGCCAGCCACTCTCGGTATGGCCGCACCTTC. Translation: CASHSRYGRTF.

The chain employs TRBV11-2 and TRBJ2-7; D remains ambiguous. This CDR3 spans 15 amino acids. Germline CDR1 reads SGHAT; CDR2 reads FQNNGV. V shed 1 base and J shed 0 bases, with 10 bases lying between them. The DNA of the CDR3 is TGTGCCAGCAGCTTAGCCCCAGCCAGCTCCTACGAGCAGTACTTC. Translating it yields CASSLAPASSYEQYF.

The chain joins TRBV6-6 to TRBJ1-2; D may be TRBD1 (6 bases). The length of the CDR3 is 12 residues. Germline V gene lookup returns CDR1 MNHNY and CDR2 SVGAGI (reference sequence). The V and J ends lost 6 bases and 7 bases respectively, with 12 bases between them. This chain's CDR3 is CASRREGGGYTF. Here the CDR3 DNA reads TGTGCCAGCAGACGGGAAGGGGGTGGCTACACCTTC.

The rearrangement joins TRBV5-6 to TRBJ1-1; no clear D gene. V was shortened by 0 bases and J by 5 bases, with 11 bases between the two germline ends. This CDR3 has 14 residues. Germline-derived CDR1 and CDR2 are SGHDT and YYEEEE. The CDR3 spells CASSLGSGRTEAFF. In nucleotides, the CDR3 is TGTGCCAGCAGCTTGGGTTCGGGGAGGACTGAAGCTTTCTTT.

This clone showed up just once. The rearrangement links TRBV19 to TRBJ2-1; TRBD2 matches 13 bases. CDR3 length equals 17 residues. Germline-derived CDR1 and CDR2 are LNHDA and SQIVND (reference sequence). V lost 3 bases, J lost 3 bases, and 5 bases stayed unmatched. CDR3 nucleotides: TGTGCCAGTAGTATGGGACTAGCGGGAACCCTCTACAATGAGCAGTTCTTC. It translates to CASSMGLAGTLYNEQFF. The full variable domain, rest sourced from reference TRBV19 and TRBJ2-1, is DGGITQSPKYLFRKEGQNVTLSCEQNLNHDAMYWYRQDPGQGLRLIYYSQIVNDFQKGDIAEGYSVSREKKESFPLTVTSAQKNPTAFYLCASSMGLAGTLYNEQFFGPGTRLTVL.

This rearrangement joins TRBV5-6 to TRBJ2-7; D is undetermined. The CDR3 has 11 amino acids. V was clipped by 5 bases and J by 6 bases, with 9 bases between them. Germline V lookup: CDR1 SGHDT, CDR2 YYEEEE. The CDR3 here is CASSRQGEQYF. CDR3 in DNA: TGTGCCAGCAGTAGACAAGGCGAGCAGTACTTC.

This clone was counted only a few times. The J gene is TRBJ2-5, the V gene TRBV29-1; TRBD2 matches 11 bases. Looked up from germline, CDR1 is SQVTM and CDR2 is ANQGSEA. This CDR3 comprises 13 residues. V dropped 6 bases and J dropped 3; count of bases not matched to a gene: 3. CDR3 nucleotide sequence: TGCAGCGTGCAGGGACTAGCGGAAGAGACCCAGTACTTC. It yields the protein CSVQGLAEETQYF.

The chain links TRBV19 to TRBJ2-3; 10 bases match TRBD1. After removal of 7 bases from V and 4 bases from J, the junction contained 5 bases not matched to a gene. Germline V lookup: CDR1 LNHDA, CDR2 SQIVND (reference sequence). This CDR3 contains 14 residues. In nucleotides, the CDR3 is TGTGCCAGTAACGGGGGACAGGGGTCAGATACGCAGTATTTT. This sequence encodes CASNGGQGSDTQYF.

V usage is TRBV4-1 and J usage is TRBJ1-1; D remains unclear. Germline V gene sequence: CDR1 MGHRA, CDR2 YSYEKL. V lost 1 base and J lost 1, with 10 bases in between. The CDR3 is 15 residues long. Here the CDR3 DNA reads TGCGCCAGCAGCCAAGCACGTCTTACGAACACTGAAGCTTTCTTT. This sequence encodes CASSQARLTNTEAFF.

This chain links TRBV7-2 with TRBJ2-1; 13 bases fit TRBD2. With 4 bases clipped from V and 9 bases from J, the junction kept 6 bases outside the gene matches. The germline gives CDR1 SGHTA, CDR2 FQGNSA. The CDR3 has 15 residues. The CDR3 sequence: CASSSRLAGGGEQFF. The CDR3 coding sequence is TGTGCCAGCAGCTCTAGACTAGCGGGAGGAGGTGAGCAGTTCTTC. The full variable domain, rest sourced from reference TRBV7-2 and TRBJ2-1, is GAGVSQSPSNKVTEKGKDVELRCDPISGHTALYWYRQSLGQGLEFLIYFQGNSAPDKSGLPSDRFSAERTGGSVSTLTIQRTQQEDSAVYLCASSSRLAGGGEQFFGPGTRLTVL.

The chain recombines TRBV18 with TRBJ2-2, with D possibly called TRBD1 or TRBD2 (6 bases each). The germline V gene encodes CDR1 KGHSH and CDR2 LQKENI. Trimming removed 3 bases from V and 0 bases from J, with 11 bases in between. This CDR3 spans 16 amino acids. The CDR3 reads CASSPAGHPNTGELFF. CDR3 nucleotides: TGTGCCAGCTCACCCGCGGGACACCCGAACACCGGGGAGCTGTTTTTT.

This clone was observed a single time. V is TRBV29-1 and J is TRBJ1-3; D ambiguous. This CDR3 is 13 amino acids long. Germline V gene lookup returns CDR1 SQVTM and CDR2 ANQGSEA. The V and J ends lost 6 bases and 0 bases respectively, with 9 bases between them. For the CDR3, the DNA is TGCAGCGTCGCCCTCTTCTCTGGAAACACCATATATTTT. Protein: CSVALFSGNTIYF.

The chain employs TRBV2 and TRBJ1-2; 8 bases agree with TRBD1. Germline values: CDR1 SNHLY, CDR2 FYNNEI. The length of the CDR3 is 13 residues. V gave up 5 bases and J gave up 7 bases; unmatched junction bases: 6. CDR3 sequence reads: CASSTTGGAGYTF. The CDR3 bases are TGTGCCAGCAGTACAACAGGGGGAGCTGGCTACACCTTC. The variable domain in full, completed from reference TRBV2 and TRBJ1-2, reads EPEVTQTPSHQVTQMGQEVILRCVPISNHLYFYWYRQILGQKVEFLVSFYNNEISEKSEIFDDQFSVERPDGSNFTLKIRSTKLEDSAMYFCASSTTGGAGYTFGSGTRLTVV.

This clone was found once. The rearrangement links TRBV28 to TRBJ1-5; 8 nucleotides match TRBD1. The germline CDR1 and CDR2 sequences are MDHEN and SYDVKM. The CDR3 covers 16 residues. V lost 7 bases and J lost 3; bases outside the gene matches: 11. The CDR3 region is CASTSQGARANQPQHF. The CDR3 DNA reads TGTGCCAGCACCTCTCAGGGGGCGCGTGCCAATCAGCCCCAGCATTTT.

Note on this clone: Being one base from a much bigger clone, this may be a read error. The V call is TRBV28, the J call TRBJ2-7, with D perhaps being TRBD1 or TRBD2 (5 bases each). Germline CDR1 MDHEN, CDR2 SYDVKM. The CDR3 loop spans 15 amino acids. CDR3 residues: CAGRPTGTVPYEQYF. The CDR3 DNA is TGTGCCGGCAGACCGACCGGGACCGTCCCCTACGAGCAGTACTTC.

As for this clone: Distinct nucleotide sequences in the sample also encode this CDR3. The rearrangement uses TRBV7-9 and TRBJ2-1, with D tentatively TRBD2 (6 bases). The V gene lost 5 bases and the J gene lost 0 bases, with 8 bases spanning the gap. The CDR3 is 14 residues long. Germline CDR1 SEHNR, CDR2 FQNEAQ (reference sequence). The CDR3 sequence is CASSRGGSYNEQFF. CDR3 sequence (DNA): TGTGCCAGCAGCCGGGGAGGCTCCTACAATGAGCAGTTCTTC.

The chain recombines TRBV19 with TRBJ2-7; 8 bases fit TRBD2. Germline V CDR1 and CDR2: LNHDA, SQIVND (reference sequence). The CDR3 has 17 residues. V dropped 2 bases and J dropped 2; count of bases not matched to a gene: 11. The CDR3 sequence is CASSISLHGTRPYEQYF. CDR3 DNA: TGTGCCAGTAGTATATCCCTGCATGGGACTAGGCCCTACGAGCAGTACTTC. The whole variable domain, remainder taken from reference TRBV19 and TRBJ2-7, is DGGITQSPKYLFRKEGQNVTLSCEQNLNHDAMYWYRQDPGQGLRLIYYSQIVNDFQKGDIAEGYSVSREKKESFPLTVTSAQKNPTAFYLCASSISLHGTRPYEQYFGPGTRLTVT.